The entry below describes one TCR beta chain. This sample stems from a study of cytomegalovirus exposure and HLA in healthy donors. The PCR used 60 Vbeta and 13 Jbeta primers. The protocol was immunoSEQ multiplex PCR, while the TCRdb copy is restricted to in-frame clones and leaves out a portion. The repertoire holds about 94,000 clones, roughly four fifths seen once, with over 9% in the top ten. Per the germline V gene, CDR1 is MDHEN and CDR2 is SYDVKM. With 3 bases removed from V and 7 bases from J, the gap between germline ends came to 13 bases. The CDR3 has 14 amino acids. Sequencing was carried out using PBMCs. The TCR sequence derives from a human donor in good health. The chain joins TRBV28 to TRBJ1-5; D is undetermined. DNA of the CDR3: TGTGCCAGCAGTTTTCCCGCCGTCAGGCAGCCCCAGCATTTT. This codes for CASSFPAVRQPQHF.